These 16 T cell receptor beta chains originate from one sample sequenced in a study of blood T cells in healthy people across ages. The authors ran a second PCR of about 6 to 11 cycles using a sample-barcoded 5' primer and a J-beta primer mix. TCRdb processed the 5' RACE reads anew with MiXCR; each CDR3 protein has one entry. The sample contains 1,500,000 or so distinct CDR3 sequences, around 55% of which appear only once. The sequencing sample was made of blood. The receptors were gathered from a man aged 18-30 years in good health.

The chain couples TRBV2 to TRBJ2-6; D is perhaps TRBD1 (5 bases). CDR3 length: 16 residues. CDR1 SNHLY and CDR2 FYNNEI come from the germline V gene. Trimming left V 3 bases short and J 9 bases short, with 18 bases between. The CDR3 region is CASSELGRAVDNVLTF. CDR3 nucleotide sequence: TGTGCCAGCAGTGAGCTGGGCAGGGCGGTCGACAACGTCCTGACTTTC.

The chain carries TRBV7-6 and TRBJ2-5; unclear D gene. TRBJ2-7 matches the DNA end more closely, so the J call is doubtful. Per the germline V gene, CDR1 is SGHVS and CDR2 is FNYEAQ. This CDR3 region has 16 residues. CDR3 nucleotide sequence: TGTGCCAGCAGCCCTACCGAGAGAGCTCCACCCTACGAGCAGTACTTC. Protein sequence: CASSPTERAPPYEQYF.

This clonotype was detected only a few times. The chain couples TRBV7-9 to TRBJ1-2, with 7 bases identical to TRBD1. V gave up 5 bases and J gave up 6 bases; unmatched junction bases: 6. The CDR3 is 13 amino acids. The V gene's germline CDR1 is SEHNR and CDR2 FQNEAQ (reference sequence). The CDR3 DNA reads TGTGCCAGCAGCATAGGACAGGCGAATGGCTACACCTTC. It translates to CASSIGQANGYTF.

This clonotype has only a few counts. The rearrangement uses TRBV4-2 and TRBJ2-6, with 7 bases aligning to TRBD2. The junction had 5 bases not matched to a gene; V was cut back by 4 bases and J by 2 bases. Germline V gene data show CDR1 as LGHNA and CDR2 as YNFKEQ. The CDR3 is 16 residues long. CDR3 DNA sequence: TGTGCCAGCAGCCCAACGGGGGGTACTGGGGCCAACGTCCTGACTTTC. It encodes CASSPTGGTGANVLTF.

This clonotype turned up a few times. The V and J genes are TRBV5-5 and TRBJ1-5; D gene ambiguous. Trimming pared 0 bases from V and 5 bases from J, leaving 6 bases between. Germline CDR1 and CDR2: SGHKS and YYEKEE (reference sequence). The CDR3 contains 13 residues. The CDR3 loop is CASSLAVDQPQHF. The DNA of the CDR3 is TGTGCCAGCAGCTTGGCCGTTGATCAGCCCCAGCATTTT.

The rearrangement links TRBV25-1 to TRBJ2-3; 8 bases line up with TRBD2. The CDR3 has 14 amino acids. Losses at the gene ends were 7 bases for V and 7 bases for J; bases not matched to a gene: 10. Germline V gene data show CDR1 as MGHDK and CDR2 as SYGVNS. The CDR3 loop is CASNQAGDRNTQYF. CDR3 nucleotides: TGTGCCAGCAATCAAGCGGGAGATCGAAATACGCAGTATTTT.

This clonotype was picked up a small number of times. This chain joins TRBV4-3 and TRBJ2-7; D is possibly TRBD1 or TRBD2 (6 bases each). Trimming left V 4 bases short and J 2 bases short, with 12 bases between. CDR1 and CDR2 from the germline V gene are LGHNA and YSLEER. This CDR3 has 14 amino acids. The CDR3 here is CASSPRDTAYEQYF. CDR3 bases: TGCGCCAGCAGCCCGCGGGACACCGCCTACGAGCAGTACTTC.

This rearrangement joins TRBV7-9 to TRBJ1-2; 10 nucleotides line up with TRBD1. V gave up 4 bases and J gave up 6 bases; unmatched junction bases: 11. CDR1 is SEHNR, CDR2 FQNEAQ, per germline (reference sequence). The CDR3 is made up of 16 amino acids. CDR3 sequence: CASSYAFGQGDDGYTF. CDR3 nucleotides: TGTGCCAGCAGCTACGCATTTGGACAGGGGGACGATGGCTACACCTTC.

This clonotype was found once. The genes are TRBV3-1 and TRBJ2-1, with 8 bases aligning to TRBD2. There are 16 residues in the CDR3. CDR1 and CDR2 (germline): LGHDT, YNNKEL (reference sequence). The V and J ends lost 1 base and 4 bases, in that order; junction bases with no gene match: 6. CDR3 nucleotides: TGTGCCAGCAGCCAAGGTATCGCTAGCGGGTACAATGAGCAGTTCTTC. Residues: CASSQGIASGYNEQFF.

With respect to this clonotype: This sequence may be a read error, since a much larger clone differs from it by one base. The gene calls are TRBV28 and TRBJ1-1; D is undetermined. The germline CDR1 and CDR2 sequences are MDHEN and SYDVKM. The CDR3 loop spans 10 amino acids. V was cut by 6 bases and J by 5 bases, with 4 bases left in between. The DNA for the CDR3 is TGTGCCAGCAGGGAGACTGAAGCTTTCTTT. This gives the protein CASRETEAFF.

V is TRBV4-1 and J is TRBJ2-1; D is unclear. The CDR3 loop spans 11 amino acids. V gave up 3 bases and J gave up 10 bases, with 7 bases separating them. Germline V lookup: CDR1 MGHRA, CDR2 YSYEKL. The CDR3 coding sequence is TGCGCCAGCAGCCATCCTAAGGAGCAGTTCTTC. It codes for CASSHPKEQFF.

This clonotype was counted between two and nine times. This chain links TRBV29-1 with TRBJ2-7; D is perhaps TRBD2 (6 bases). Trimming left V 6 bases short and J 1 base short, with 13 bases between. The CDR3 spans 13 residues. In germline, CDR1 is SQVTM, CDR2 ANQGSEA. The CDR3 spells CSVGGGRSYEQYF. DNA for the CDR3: TGCAGCGTCGGGGGTGGGCGTTCCTACGAGCAGTACTTC.

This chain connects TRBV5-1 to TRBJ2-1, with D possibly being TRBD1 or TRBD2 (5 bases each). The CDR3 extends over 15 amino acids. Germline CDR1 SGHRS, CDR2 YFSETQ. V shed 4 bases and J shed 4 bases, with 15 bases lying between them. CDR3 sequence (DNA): TGCGCCAGCAGCATACTAGGGGAGAGATACAATGAGCAGTTCTTC. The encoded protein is CASSILGERYNEQFF.

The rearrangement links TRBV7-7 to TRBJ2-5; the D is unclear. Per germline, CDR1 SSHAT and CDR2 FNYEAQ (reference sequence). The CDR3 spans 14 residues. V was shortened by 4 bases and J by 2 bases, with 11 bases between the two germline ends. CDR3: CASSSTVVQETQYF. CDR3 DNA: TGTGCCAGCAGCTCGACGGTGGTACAAGAGACCCAGTACTTC.

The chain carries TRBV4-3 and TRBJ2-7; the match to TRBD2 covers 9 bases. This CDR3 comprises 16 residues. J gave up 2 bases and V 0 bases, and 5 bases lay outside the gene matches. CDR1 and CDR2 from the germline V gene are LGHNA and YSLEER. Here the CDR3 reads CASSQDLAGTPYEQYF. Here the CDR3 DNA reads TGCGCCAGCAGCCAAGATCTAGCGGGGACTCCCTACGAGCAGTACTTC.

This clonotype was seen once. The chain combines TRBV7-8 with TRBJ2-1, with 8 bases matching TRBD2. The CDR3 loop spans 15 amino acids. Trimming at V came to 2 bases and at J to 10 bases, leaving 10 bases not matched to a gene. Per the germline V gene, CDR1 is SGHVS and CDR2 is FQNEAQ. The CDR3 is CASSLPGLGDGEQFF. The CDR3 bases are TGTGCCAGCAGCTTACCGGGACTAGGCGATGGGGAGCAGTTCTTC.